Included here is one TCR beta chain sequence, with context. The V and J ends lost 7 bases and 9 bases, in that order; junction bases with no gene match: 5. There are 12 residues in the CDR3. MiXCR, applied by TCRdb to the RT-PCR reads, yields one record per CDR3 protein. This table holds approximately 160,000 distinct CDR3 sequences, about 10% found once. This specimen comes from a study of response to subunit inactivated influenza vaccine. The chain employs TRBV12-3 or TRBV12-4 and TRBJ2-1, with 8 bases lining up with TRBD2. The sequences come from CD8+ T cells sorted from PBMCs, collected around 2 years after vaccination. The source of this sequence is a man aged 50-75 years who received an inactivated influenza vaccine. This CDR3 reads CASTAGGVEQFF. The CDR3 coding sequence is TGTGCCAGCACCGCGGGAGGAGTTGAGCAGTTCTTC.